This T cell receptor (beta chain) was profiled in a study of blood T cell repertoires in COVID-19. The wider study: Donors in the United States, Italy and Spain gave samples during acute or convalescent COVID-19. Nucleic acid was either cDNA or gDNA, and it came from T cells, B-cell-depleted T cells, or PBMCs.

This clone occurred once. CDR3 size: 15 residues. Per the germline V gene, CDR1 is MRHNA and CDR2 is SNTAGT. Trimming removed 6 bases from V and 3 bases from J; junction bases left unmatched: 7. Under the authors' procedure: Amplification of reference gene primers provided the estimated nucleated cell counts. Clones were read by immunoSEQ multiplex PCR, and TCRdb kept only the in-frame ones, dropping some. D and trimming were read from the DNA, whereas the V and J calls and clone size are those reported in that table. The table has roughly 90,000 clones, around four fifths seen once; the top ten hold nearly 3.5%.

This clonotype originated in a man aged 45-65 years with acute or convalescent COVID-19. The rearrangement joins TRBV6-4 to TRBJ2-1, with 8 bases matching TRBD2. The sequenced sample consisted of peripheral blood. The CDR3 spells CASRAGAGGYNEQFF. The CDR3 DNA sequence: TGTGCCAGCAGAGCGGGGGCGGGGGGCTACAATGAGCAGTTCTTC.